Listed below are T cell receptor beta chains from one sample, sequenced in a study of post-analysis software for immune sequencing data. TCRdb processed the PCR reads anew with MiXCR; each CDR3 protein has one entry. The table records hundreds of thousands of distinct CDR3 sequences, 25% to 30% of them present only once. The material sequenced was blood. These receptors all stem from a girl aged 10 to 17 with multiple sclerosis. Both conserved end residues are part of each CDR3. The order of the fields is V gene, J gene, clone size, D gene, CDR3 protein, CDR3 DNA. D genes are given only for firm matches. Expanded clones get a size class; other rows say once, few or many, or leave the size out.

v_call: TRBV6-2/TRBV6-3
j_call: TRBJ2-4
clone_size: NA
d_call: NA
cdr3_aa: CASSYGQVLAKNIQYF
cdr3_nt: TGTGCCAGCAGTTACGGGCAGGTACTAGCCAAAAACATTCAGTACTTC

v_call: TRBV20-1
j_call: TRBJ2-3
clone_size: few
d_call: NA
cdr3_aa: CSARSPLGGTDTQYF
cdr3_nt: TGCAGTGCTAGAAGCCCATTGGGGGGCACAGATACGCAGTATTTT

v_call: TRBV29-1
j_call: TRBJ1-5
clone_size: few
d_call: NA
cdr3_aa: CSVVGSLNQPQHF
cdr3_nt: TGCAGCGTTGTCGGCAGTCTAAATCAGCCCCAGCATTTT

v_call: TRBV29-1
j_call: TRBJ2-3
clone_size: NA
d_call: NA
cdr3_aa: CSVEGGREDPDTQYF
cdr3_nt: TGCAGCGTTGAAGGAGGGCGAGAAGACCCAGATACGCAGTATTTT

v_call: TRBV6-6
j_call: TRBJ1-6
clone_size: NA
d_call: NA
cdr3_aa: CARASSYNSPLHF
cdr3_nt: TGTGCCAGGGCAAGCTCCTATAATTCACCCCTCCACTTT

v_call: TRBV12-3/TRBV12-4
j_call: TRBJ2-5
clone_size: medium-sized
d_call: NA
cdr3_aa: CASSLQETQYF
cdr3_nt: TGTGCCAGCAGCCTCCAAGAGACCCAGTACTTC

v_call: TRBV28
j_call: TRBJ2-5
clone_size: NA
d_call: NA
cdr3_aa: CASSSIRETQYF
cdr3_nt: TGTGCCAGCAGTTCTATAAGGGAGACCCAGTACTTC

v_call: TRBV6-2/TRBV6-3
j_call: TRBJ1-1
clone_size: few
d_call: NA
cdr3_aa: CASSYSMGAPEAFF
cdr3_nt: TGTGCCAGCAGTTACTCGATGGGGGCCCCTGAAGCTTTCTTT

v_call: TRBV5-5
j_call: TRBJ1-5
clone_size: NA
d_call: NA
cdr3_aa: CASSFFTGARSNQPQHF
cdr3_nt: TGTGCCAGCAGCTTTTTTACCGGAGCAAGGAGCAATCAGCCCCAGCATTTT

v_call: TRBV9
j_call: TRBJ2-7
clone_size: few
d_call: TRBD1
cdr3_aa: CASSERGTDYEQYF
cdr3_nt: TGTGCCAGCAGCGAAAGAGGGACAGACTACGAGCAGTACTTC

v_call: TRBV7-8
j_call: TRBJ2-1
clone_size: NA
d_call: TRBD2
cdr3_aa: CASSFSWSGSSYNEQFF
cdr3_nt: TGTGCCAGCAGCTTCAGTTGGAGCGGGAGCTCCTACAATGAGCAGTTCTTC

v_call: TRBV7-2
j_call: TRBJ2-7
clone_size: NA
d_call: NA
cdr3_aa: CASSLAPGRSSYNEQYF
cdr3_nt: TGTGCCAGCAGCTTAGCACCGGGCCGGAGCTCCTACAATGAGCAGTACTTC

v_call: TRBV9
j_call: TRBJ2-1
clone_size: NA
d_call: TRBD2
cdr3_aa: CASSAGLASDNEQFF
cdr3_nt: TGTGCCAGCAGCGCGGGACTAGCTAGCGACAATGAGCAGTTCTTC

v_call: TRBV7-2
j_call: TRBJ2-5
clone_size: few
d_call: TRBD2
cdr3_aa: CASSLGGTSGRFKYF
cdr3_nt: TGTGCCAGCAGCTTAGGGGGGACTAGCGGGAGGTTCAAGTACTTC

v_call: TRBV29-1
j_call: TRBJ2-3
clone_size: few
d_call: TRBD1
cdr3_aa: CSVETGDLADTQYF
cdr3_nt: TGCAGCGTTGAGACAGGGGATTTAGCAGATACGCAGTATTTT

v_call: TRBV5-1
j_call: TRBJ2-2
clone_size: NA
d_call: NA
cdr3_aa: CASSFLENTGELFF
cdr3_nt: TGCGCCAGCAGCTTCTTAGAGAACACCGGGGAGCTGTTTTTT